This T cell receptor (beta chain) is drawn from a study of CD8 T cells in ankylosing spondylitis. Concerning this clonotype: Its antigen is still unknown. A read error may produce the germline difference seen at one junction end.

Overall study results and limits: In ankylosing spondylitis patients, matched synovial fluid reportedly showed significant enrichment of disease-linked clones. Ankylosing spondylitis blood appeared to carry a characteristic TCR beta motif of roughly 8 highly homologous variants.

Construction of TCR beta libraries was performed using quantitative 5'-RACE with molecular barcodes. TCRdb passed the 5' RACE reads through MiXCR, listing each CDR3 protein once. The sample records a few hundred thousand distinct CDR3 sequences, around 19% being singletons. Germline assignment: CDR1 SGHKS and CDR2 YYEKEE (reference sequence). The CDR3 spans 16 residues. The chain employs TRBV5-5 and TRBJ1-2; the D gene is possibly TRBD1 (6 bases). Input material: blood, either unsorted or a sorted T cell fraction (not recorded which). The clonotype comes from a male donor with ankylosing spondylitis or in good health (not recorded which). The CDR3 DNA reads TGTGCCAGCAGCCTGGACCCGTACAGGGCAGACTATGACTACACCTTC. Its translation is CASSLDPYRADYDYTF.